This passage covers 29 T cell receptor beta chains from one sample sequenced in a study of CD8+ T cells in alopecia areata. The sequencing template was cDNA reverse transcribed from extracted RNA. Produced via immunoSEQ multiplex PCR; TCRdb's table is partial and in-frame only. Of 150,000 to 200,000 clones in the sample, 58% were seen once. Treatment denoted: oral pan-JAK inhibitor, 5-10 mg twice daily. The starting material was CD4+ T cells sorted from blood, obtained between weeks 55 and 65, from a patient treated with tofacitinib. These TCRs come from a human donor with alopecia areata.

The chain uses TRBV11-3 and TRBJ2-5; 12 bases match TRBD2. V was pared by 3 bases and J by 2 bases, with 10 bases of the junction left unmatched. Germline-derived CDR1 and CDR2 are SGHNT and YENEEA. The CDR3 is 18 amino acids. The CDR3 DNA reads as TGTGCCAGCAGCTTGGGGACTAGCGGGTGGGGTCCTCAAGAGACCCAGTACTTC. Its protein is CASSLGTSGWGPQETQYF.

This chain uses TRBV20-1 with TRBJ2-7, with D uncertain. Germline CDR1 reads DFQATT; CDR2 reads SNEGSKA (reference sequence). The V end was cut by 0 bases, the J end by 4 bases, with 4 bases between. The CDR3 has 11 residues. The CDR3 DNA is TGCAGTGCTAGAGATGGGTACGAGCAGTACTTC. Protein product: CSARDGYEQYF.

The table lists this clone with a few counts. The genes are TRBV29-1 and TRBJ1-6; no reliable D call. V lost 7 bases, J lost 3 bases, and 16 bases lay in between. Germline CDR1 reads SQVTM; CDR2 reads ANQGSEA. The CDR3 runs to 15 residues. CDR3 DNA: TGCAGCGAAAATCGGACGGAGAACTATAATTCACCCCTCCACTTT. Translating it yields CSENRTENYNSPLHF.

In its sample, this clone was seen a few times. Additional DNA sequences in this sample encode the identical CDR3. The CDR3: CASSLDTNYGYTF. The CDR3, as DNA: TGTGCCAGCAGCTTAGACACAAACTATGGCTACACCTTC. The V and J genes are TRBV5-6 and TRBJ1-2; D unresolved. This CDR3 has 13 amino acids. CDR1 and CDR2 from the germline V gene are SGHDT and YYEEEE. Trimming pared 2 bases from V and 2 bases from J, leaving 7 bases between. Supplemented by reference TRBV5-6 and TRBJ1-2, the full variable domain reads DAGVTQSPTHLIKTRGQQVTLRCSPKSGHDTVSWYQQALGQGPQFIFQYYEEEERQRGNFPDRFSGHQFPNYSSELNVNALLLGDSALYLCASSLDTNYGYTFGSGTRLTVV.

The chain links TRBV7-6 to TRBJ2-7, with D hard to call. The CDR3 is 13 residues long. From germline, CDR1 is SGHVS and CDR2 FNYEAQ. The V and J ends lost 0 bases and 5 bases respectively, with 8 bases between them. CDR3 bases: TGTGCCAGCAGCTTAGCTGGGAATAACGAGCAGTACTTC. This encodes CASSLAGNNEQYF.

A few counts support this clone. V usage is TRBV29-1 and J usage is TRBJ1-1, with D possibly being TRBD1 (6 bases). Germline V gene lookup returns CDR1 SQVTM and CDR2 ANQGSEA. Trimming left V 7 bases short and J 1 base short, with 13 bases between. The CDR3 runs to 13 residues. CDR3 DNA sequence: TGCAGCGCCGGACAGCGCCAGAACACTGAAGCTTTCTTT. Protein product: CSAGQRQNTEAFF.

The gene calls are TRBV6-5 and TRBJ1-6; 7 bases match TRBD1. CDR1 is MNHEY, CDR2 SVGAGI, per germline. The CDR3 sequence is 13 residues long. Trimming at V came to 7 bases and at J to 9 bases, leaving 6 bases not matched to a gene. Written as DNA, the CDR3 is TGTGCCAGCAAACAGGGGTTACCTTCACCCCTCCACTTT. Protein sequence: CASKQGLPSPLHF.

This clone came up a few times. V and J are TRBV2 and TRBJ1-2, with D tentatively TRBD1 (5 bases). Trimming stripped 6 bases from V and 0 bases from J, with 20 bases between. The CDR3 runs 17 residues. Germline V CDR1 and CDR2: SNHLY, FYNNEI. Written as DNA, the CDR3 is TGTGCCAGCAGGCTCACGGGGCAGGGCTCATCTAACTATGGCTACACCTTC. Protein product: CASRLTGQGSSNYGYTF.

The chain employs TRBV7-2 and TRBJ2-3; 8 positions agree with TRBD2. Germline V gene lookup returns CDR1 SGHTA and CDR2 FQGNSA. The J segment lost 0 bases and the V segment lost 5 bases, leaving 10 bases of the junction unmatched. CDR3 length: 17 amino acids. The CDR3 nucleotides read TGTGCCAGCAGCCCCTGGGTAGCGGGGACTAGCACAGATACGCAGTATTTT. It specifies CASSPWVAGTSTDTQYF.

V and J are TRBV30 and TRBJ2-2, with D unclear. The CDR3 totals 12 residues. Looked up from germline, CDR1 is GTSNPN and CDR2 is SVGIG (reference sequence). V lost 3 bases, J lost 6 bases, and 8 bases lay in between. As DNA, the CDR3 is TGTGCCTGGAGCAAAATCCCCGGGGAGCTGTTTTTT. It translates to CAWSKIPGELFF.

In its sample, this clone was seen a few times. This chain uses TRBV9 with TRBJ2-5, with TRBD2 matching 7 bases. The CDR3 is 14 residues long. CDR1 is SGDLS, CDR2 YYNGEE, per germline. The trim removed 5 bases at V and 5 bases at J, leaving 9 bases unmatched. The CDR3 nucleotides are TGTGCCAGCAGTGCCGGCGGGGGTTTTGAGACCCAGTACTTC. It specifies CASSAGGGFETQYF.

A few counts support this clone. This chain uses TRBV27 with TRBJ2-1; D might be TRBD2 (6 bases). The V gene's germline CDR1 is MNHEY and CDR2 SMNVEV (reference sequence). This CDR3 has 15 residues. Trimming shortened V by 10 bases and J by 4 bases, and 20 bases separated the two germline ends. Written as DNA, the CDR3 is TGTGCCACCCGCCTTGTCGTAGCGGCGTACAATGAGCAGTTCTTC. The encoded protein is CATRLVVAAYNEQFF.

The count of this clone is one. The V and J genes are TRBV27 and TRBJ1-1; D remains ambiguous. CDR3 length: 14 amino acids. Germline V gives CDR1 MNHEY, CDR2 SMNVEV (reference sequence). V lost 6 bases to trimming and J lost 1 base, with 12 bases between them. CDR3: CASSSAGRNTEAFF. The CDR3 bases are TGTGCCAGCAGCTCCGCGGGCAGGAACACTGAAGCTTTCTTT.

This clone was recorded at least ten times. This chain uses TRBV7-2 with TRBJ2-1; 13 nucleotides line up with TRBD2. V lost 4 bases and J lost 10; bases outside the gene matches: 10. There are 16 residues in the CDR3. In germline, CDR1 is SGHTA, CDR2 FQGNSA. CDR3 region: CASSSMGLAGRGEQFF. The CDR3, as DNA: TGTGCCAGCAGCTCAATGGGACTAGCGGGACGAGGCGAGCAGTTCTTC.

The J gene is TRBJ2-6, the V gene TRBV27; D is possibly TRBD1 (6 bases). Trimming cost V 1 base and J 2 bases, with 9 bases left between them. Germline lookup yields CDR1 MNHEY and CDR2 SMNVEV (reference sequence). This CDR3 region has 16 residues. In nucleotides, the CDR3 is TGTGCCAGCAGTTTATTGCAGGGGACTGGGGCCAACGTCCTGACTTTC. Translation: CASSLLQGTGANVLTF.

Notes on this clone: Other DNA variants within this sample encode the same CDR3. This chain links TRBV30 with TRBJ2-4; no definite D call. V was pared by 0 bases and J by 7 bases, with 4 bases between. This CDR3 spans 11 amino acids. Germline V gene lookup returns CDR1 GTSNPN and CDR2 SVGIG (reference sequence). The CDR3 region is CAWSVENIQYF. The CDR3 region has the DNA TGTGCCTGGAGTGTAGAGAACATTCAGTACTTC.

This chain uses TRBV27 with TRBJ2-3; 8 bases align to TRBD1. CDR3 length: 15 amino acids. V lost 6 bases and J lost 5; bases outside the gene matches: 10. Germline CDR1 and CDR2: MNHEY and SMNVEV (reference sequence). The CDR3 region has the DNA TGTGCCAGCAGCCGTAGACAGGGGAAGGGAGATACGCAGTATTTT. It codes for CASSRRQGKGDTQYF.

The rearrangement uses TRBV5-1 and TRBJ1-1; the D is unclear. Trimming shortened V by 1 base and J by 1 base, and 8 bases separated the two germline ends. The CDR3 loop spans 14 amino acids. Germline CDR1 is SGHRS and CDR2 is YFSETQ. CDR3 bases: TGCGCCAGCAGCTTGAATACGGGGAACACTGAAGCTTTCTTT. This codes for CASSLNTGNTEAFF.

This clone was found a few times. The chain uses TRBV4-1 and TRBJ1-3; no firm D call. Deletions cut 1 base from V and 7 bases from J, with 5 bases between. Germline lookup yields CDR1 MGHRA and CDR2 YSYEKL. This CDR3 is 12 amino acids long. CDR3 DNA: TGCGCCAGCAGCCAAGCCGGGAACACCATATATTTT. Translated, it gives CASSQAGNTIYF.

This clone has a handful of counts. The chain carries TRBV29-1 and TRBJ2-2, with a weak D call TRBD1 (5 bases). V dropped 4 bases and J dropped 6 bases, with 12 bases sitting between them. The germline V gene encodes CDR1 SQVTM and CDR2 ANQGSEA. The CDR3 contains 13 residues. This CDR3 is CSVGSRVAGELFF. DNA of the CDR3: TGCAGCGTTGGATCCAGGGTTGCCGGGGAGCTGTTTTTT.

The chain has TRBV11-1 and TRBJ2-1; no definite D call. This CDR3 comprises 13 residues. The germline V gene has CDR1 SGHAT and CDR2 FQDESV (reference sequence). Deletions cut 7 bases from V and 4 bases from J, with 11 bases between. In DNA, the CDR3 is TGTGCCAGCACCTCGGGCCTTTACAATGAGCAGTTCTTC. It is translated as CASTSGLYNEQFF.

This clone was recorded once. This sequence joins TRBV5-6 and TRBJ1-2; 7 bases fit TRBD1. Losses at the gene ends were 2 bases for V and 2 bases for J; bases not matched to a gene: 3. CDR3 length: 14 amino acids. Germline CDR1 and CDR2: SGHDT and YYEEEE. This CDR3 reads CASSLWDRNYGYTF. DNA for the CDR3: TGTGCCAGCAGCTTATGGGACAGAAACTATGGCTACACCTTC. Full variable domain (missing parts from reference TRBV5-6 and TRBJ1-2): DAGVTQSPTHLIKTRGQQVTLRCSPKSGHDTVSWYQQALGQGPQFIFQYYEEEERQRGNFPDRFSGHQFPNYSSELNVNALLLGDSALYLCASSLWDRNYGYTFGSGTRLTVV.

On this clone: Additional DNA sequences in this sample encode the identical CDR3. The chain recombines TRBV18 with TRBJ2-3; D may be TRBD1 (6 bases). Between the trimmed V and J ends, which lost 5 bases and 4 bases, there was a span of 7 bases. CDR1 and CDR2 from the germline V gene are KGHSH and LQKENI. CDR3 size: 12 residues. As DNA, the CDR3 is TGTGCCAGCTCAGGGGGCCCAGATACGCAGTATTTT. Translated, it gives CASSGGPDTQYF.

The rearrangement joins TRBV7-6 to TRBJ2-5; D may be TRBD1 or TRBD2 (6 bases each). V lost 8 bases and J 1 base, leaving 11 bases between the germline ends. This CDR3 contains 13 residues. Looked up from germline, CDR1 is SGHVS and CDR2 is FNYEAQ. CDR3 amino acids: CASGGGFQETQYF. The CDR3 region has the DNA TGTGCCAGCGGAGGGGGTTTCCAAGAGACCCAGTACTTC.

V gene TRBV29-1 combines with J gene TRBJ2-3; 7 positions match TRBD2. This CDR3 has 13 amino acids. V trimming: 3 bases; J trimming: 2 bases; junction bases outside the gene matches: 2. The germline CDR1 and CDR2 sequences are SQVTM and ANQGSEA. CDR3 DNA: TGCAGCGTTGAGGGAGGGGCCACAGATACGCAGTATTTT. Translated: CSVEGGATDTQYF.

A single count supports this clone. The chain employs TRBV15 and TRBJ2-1; 9 bases are shared with TRBD1. Looked up from germline, CDR1 is LNHNV and CDR2 is YYDKDF (reference sequence). V lost 3 bases, J lost 5 bases, and 11 bases stayed unmatched. The CDR3 spans 17 residues. CDR3 DNA: TGTGCCACCAGCAGTCGTACAGGGGGCGTAAGGGACAATGAGCAGTTCTTC. This codes for CATSSRTGGVRDNEQFF. The full variable domain, completed using reference TRBV15 and TRBJ2-1, is DAMVIQNPRYQVTQFGKPVTLSCSQTLNHNVMYWYQQKSSQAPKLLFHYYDKDFNNEADTPDNFQSRRPNTSFCFLDIRSPGLGDTAMYLCATSSRTGGVRDNEQFFGPGTRLTVL.

Only a few counts were recorded for this clone. The chain couples TRBV28 to TRBJ2-3; D uncertain. V lost 3 bases, J lost 2 bases, and 12 bases lay in between. Germline CDR1 MDHEN, CDR2 SYDVKM. CDR3 length: 15 amino acids. CDR3 amino acids: CASSFVAGSTDTQYF. DNA of the CDR3: TGTGCCAGCAGTTTTGTAGCCGGGTCCACAGATACGCAGTATTTT. Supplemented by reference TRBV28 and TRBJ2-3, the full variable domain reads DVKVTQSSRYLVKRTGEKVFLECVQDMDHENMFWYRQDPGLGLRLIYFSYDVKMKEKGDIPEGYSVSREKKERFSLILESASTNQTSMYLCASSFVAGSTDTQYFGPGTRLTVL.

This chain uses TRBV18 with TRBJ2-5; 11 positions agree with TRBD2. The CDR3 loop spans 15 amino acids. Trimming removed 3 bases from V and 5 bases from J; junction bases left unmatched: 5. Germline CDR1 and CDR2: KGHSH and LQKENI. The CDR3 is CASSPTSGAQETQYF. As DNA, the CDR3 is TGTGCCAGCTCACCGACTAGCGGGGCCCAGGAGACCCAGTACTTC.

In its sample, this clone was seen once. The V gene is TRBV30, the J gene TRBJ2-2; D not certain. The CDR3 extends over 12 amino acids. Between the trimmed V and J ends, which lost 0 bases and 4 bases, there was a span of 3 bases. The germline gives CDR1 GTSNPN, CDR2 SVGIG (reference sequence). CDR3 coding DNA: TGTGCCTGGAGTGTTGTCACCGGGGAGCTGTTTTTT. Encoded protein: CAWSVVTGELFF.